This T cell receptor (beta chain) was found in a study of shared clonotypes between healthy human individuals. The study, taken as a whole, reports: Larger estimated richness was generally seen in naive subsets than in memory subsets.

This clone is a singleton in its sample. Its antigen is not identified. There are 12 residues in the CDR3. Germline CDR1 is SEHNR and CDR2 is FQNEAQ (reference sequence). V was shortened by 1 base and J by 6 bases, with 7 bases between the two germline ends. Clones were read by immunoSEQ multiplex PCR, and TCRdb kept only the in-frame ones, dropping some. This table has 2 million to 2.5 million clones, approximately 94% appearing once. The chain has TRBV7-9 and TRBJ2-7; D remains ambiguous. The sample was naive CD4+ T cells sorted from blood. Noted subset: CD45RA+ positively selected. The sequence was collected from a man aged 18 to 29 in good health. The CDR3 region has the DNA TGTGCCAGCAGCTTAGATGGGATCGAGCAGTACTTC. Translating gives CASSLDGIEQYF.